The TCR beta chain described here comes from a study of OX40 agonist ivuxolimab in advanced cancers. The assay was immunoSEQ multiplex PCR, and TCRdb's table has in-frame clones only and misses some. The table includes tens of thousands of clones, around 85% detected once. CDR1 and CDR2 (germline): MNHNS, SASEGT. This CDR3 is built from 12 residues. V was cut by 6 bases and J by 10 bases, with 15 bases left in between. The sequence came from an adult with an advanced solid tumor such as melanoma, head and neck, liver or kidney cancer. Material: CD4+ or CD8+ T cells sorted from blood, obtained in a trial of the OX40 agonist ivuxolimab. The V call is TRBV6-1, the J call TRBJ1-2; D unclear. The CDR3 loop reads CASSMGGVDYTF. CDR3 DNA: TGTGCCAGCAGCATGGGTGGTGTTGACTACACCTTC.